Each of the 5 T cell receptor beta chains below was sequenced from the same sample in a study of radiotherapy plus CTLA-4 blockade in lung cancer (dated by TCRdb to 2016 to 2019). Library generation was performed with the immunoSEQ multiplex PCR assay. The immuneACCESS repertoire file appears here via TCRdb, limited to in-frame rearrangements. These files lack a portion of the clones; in checked studies, under half of the deficit traces to unresolved V genes, and the cause of the others is not known. The sample records about 88,000 clones, about two thirds of which are singletons. The ten largest clones capture 11% to 15% of the sample. The sample here was peripheral blood, taken from a patient treated with radiotherapy plus ipilimumab. All receptors come from a human donor with non-small cell lung cancer that progressed on radiotherapy plus ipilimumab.

This sequence joins TRBV6-5 and TRBJ2-5; D perhaps matches TRBD2 (6 bases). Germline V gene sequence: CDR1 MNHEY, CDR2 SVGAGI. CDR3 length equals 15 residues. Trimming took off 2 bases at V and 4 bases at J, with 14 bases between the two ends. The CDR3 DNA is TGTGCCAGCAGTTACGGAGGGACGGCCCGAGAGACCCAGTACTTC. Translation: CASSYGGTARETQYF.

The gene calls are TRBV6-6 and TRBJ2-7; the match to TRBD2 covers 10 bases. J was trimmed by 7 bases and V by 4 bases; bases with no gene match: 7. Germline CDR1 and CDR2: MNHNY and SVGAGI (reference sequence). The CDR3 loop spans 14 amino acids. The CDR3 DNA reads TGTGCCAGCAGTTGGACTAGCGGATGGGAAGAGCAGTACTTC. Translating gives CASSWTSGWEEQYF.

CDR3 DNA sequence: TGTGCCAGCAGTTTAAGCCGCCACTCCTACGAGCAGTACTTC. Amino acids: CASSLSRHSYEQYF. The chain couples TRBV27 to TRBJ2-7; D is ambiguous. Looked up from germline, CDR1 is MNHEY and CDR2 is SMNVEV (reference sequence). The V gene lost 2 bases and the J gene lost 0 bases, with 8 bases spanning the gap. The CDR3 contains 14 residues.

This clone was detected a few times. The chain carries TRBV12-2 and TRBJ1-2. TRBV12-2 is marked as a pseudogene. The CDR3 covers 14 residues. CDR3 residues: CARTCPTVENGYTF. The CDR3 DNA is TGTGCAAGGACCTGTCCGACGGTGGAGAATGGCTACACCTTC.

This clone came up a few times. The genes are TRBV7-9 and TRBJ2-2; the D gene is possibly TRBD2 (5 bases). V was pared by 5 bases and J by 3 bases, with 13 bases between. Looked up from germline, CDR1 is SEHNR and CDR2 is FQNEAQ (reference sequence). The CDR3 loop spans 15 amino acids. The CDR3 region is CASSPREGYTGELFF. The CDR3 nucleotides read TGTGCCAGCAGCCCTCGGGAAGGATACACCGGGGAGCTGTTTTTT.